This entry describes one T cell receptor (beta chain). Its antigen is not known. The data belong to a study of cytomegalovirus exposure and HLA in healthy donors. Findings of the study overall: Listed as cytomegalovirus-associated were 150 or so TCR beta chains. The productive fraction for most TCR beta V segments was about 90% or about 30% in an earlier analysis.

Primers included in the PCR were 60 Vbeta and 13 Jbeta primers. Method: immunoSEQ multiplex PCR; TCRdb's copy keeps in-frame clones and lacks some. The listing contains some 150,000 clones. The V gene's germline CDR1 is SGDLS and CDR2 YYNGEE. This CDR3 spans 15 amino acids. With 0 bases clipped from V and 7 bases from J, the junction kept 4 bases outside the gene matches. The sequenced sample consisted of PBMCs. This sequence was found in a woman under 30 in good health and CMV-seronegative. The V and J genes are TRBV9 and TRBJ1-4, with 9 bases lining up with TRBD1. The CDR3 coding sequence is TGTGCCAGCAGCGTAGGGGGACAGGGTTCTGAAAAACTGTTTTTT. This encodes CASSVGGQGSEKLFF.